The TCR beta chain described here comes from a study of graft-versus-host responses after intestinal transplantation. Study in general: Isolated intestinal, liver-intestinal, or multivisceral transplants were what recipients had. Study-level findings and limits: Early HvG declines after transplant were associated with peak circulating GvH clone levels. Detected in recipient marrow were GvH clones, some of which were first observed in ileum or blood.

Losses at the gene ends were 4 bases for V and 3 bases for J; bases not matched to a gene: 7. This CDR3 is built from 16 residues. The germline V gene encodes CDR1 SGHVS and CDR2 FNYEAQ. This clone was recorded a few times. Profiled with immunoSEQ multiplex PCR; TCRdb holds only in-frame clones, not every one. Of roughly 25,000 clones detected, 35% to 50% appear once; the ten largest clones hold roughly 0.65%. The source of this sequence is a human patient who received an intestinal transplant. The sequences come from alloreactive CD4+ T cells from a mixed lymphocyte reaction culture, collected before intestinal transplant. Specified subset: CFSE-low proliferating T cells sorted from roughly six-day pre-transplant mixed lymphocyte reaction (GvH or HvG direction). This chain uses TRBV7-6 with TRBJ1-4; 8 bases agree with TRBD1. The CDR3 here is CASSYRDRFSNEKLFF. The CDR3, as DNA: TGTGCCAGCAGCTACCGGGACAGGTTTTCTAATGAAAAACTGTTTTTT.